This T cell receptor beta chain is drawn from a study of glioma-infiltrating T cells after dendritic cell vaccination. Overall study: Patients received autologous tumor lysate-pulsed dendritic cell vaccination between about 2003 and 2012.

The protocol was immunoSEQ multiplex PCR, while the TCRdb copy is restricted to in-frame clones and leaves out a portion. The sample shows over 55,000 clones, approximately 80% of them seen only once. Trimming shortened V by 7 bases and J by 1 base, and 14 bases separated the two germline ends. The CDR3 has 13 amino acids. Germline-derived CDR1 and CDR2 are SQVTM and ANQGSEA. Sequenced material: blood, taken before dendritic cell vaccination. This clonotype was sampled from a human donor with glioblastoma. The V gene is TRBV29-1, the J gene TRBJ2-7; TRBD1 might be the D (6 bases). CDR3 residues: CSASTGLSYEQYF. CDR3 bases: TGCAGCGCATCGACAGGCCTATCCTACGAGCAGTACTTC.